Listed below are T cell receptor beta chains from one sample, sequenced in a study of T-cell reconstitution after alpha-beta-depleted transplantation in children. TCRdb independently ran MiXCR on the PCR reads; one entry per CDR3 protein. The data contain some 520,000 distinct CDR3 sequences, approximately 30% of them seen just once; the ten biggest clones take up less than 2.5%. Sequencing used PBMCs from the stem cell graft donor, obtained from the stem cell graft. The receptors were gathered from a human donor who donated a stem cell graft to a child with aplastic anemia. Each CDR3 is given with its conserved first and last residue. Fields, in order: clone size, V gene, J gene, CDR3 protein. Size tells how often a clone was seen (once, few, many) or the class of an expanded clone, and some rows leave it out.

abundance: NA; v_gene: TRBV20-1; j_gene: TRBJ2-1; CDR3aa: CSALEDEQFF
abundance: NA; v_gene: TRBV10-3; j_gene: TRBJ2-7; CDR3aa: CAISPEGSYEQYF
abundance: NA; v_gene: TRBV19; j_gene: TRBJ2-5; CDR3aa: CASSLLTIAGGPSRETQYF
abundance: few; v_gene: TRBV7-6; j_gene: TRBJ2-3; CDR3aa: CASSLEREALSDTQYF
abundance: NA; v_gene: TRBV15; j_gene: TRBJ1-6; CDR3aa: CATSTGTTSTYSPLHF
abundance: NA; v_gene: TRBV28; j_gene: TRBJ2-7; CDR3aa: CASSLLSGEQYF
abundance: few; v_gene: TRBV10-3; j_gene: TRBJ1-2; CDR3aa: CAISEQTSIGGYTF
abundance: NA; v_gene: TRBV9; j_gene: TRBJ2-1; CDR3aa: CASTHLAVSYNEQFF
abundance: NA; v_gene: TRBV7-2; j_gene: TRBJ1-5; CDR3aa: CASSRDRAQHF
abundance: few; v_gene: TRBV20-1; j_gene: TRBJ1-4; CDR3aa: CSARGRGQDEKLFF
abundance: NA; v_gene: TRBV6-2/TRBV6-3; j_gene: TRBJ2-1; CDR3aa: CASSYPGKWNEQFF
abundance: NA; v_gene: TRBV7-2; j_gene: TRBJ2-2; CDR3aa: CASSLVLTGGGGELFF
abundance: NA; v_gene: TRBV19; j_gene: TRBJ1-1; CDR3aa: CASSIRQEGTEAFF
abundance: NA; v_gene: TRBV20-1; j_gene: TRBJ2-2; CDR3aa: CSAILGFQLAGLAGELFF
abundance: few; v_gene: TRBV12-3/TRBV12-4; j_gene: TRBJ1-5; CDR3aa: CASSLQAGSGAQHF
abundance: few; v_gene: TRBV9; j_gene: TRBJ1-2; CDR3aa: CASSVVPLTGNYDYTF
abundance: NA; v_gene: TRBV10-2; j_gene: TRBJ2-1; CDR3aa: CASSDGTAEYYNEQFF
abundance: few; v_gene: TRBV6-2/TRBV6-3; j_gene: TRBJ2-7; CDR3aa: CASRTTPGTSIDEQYF
abundance: NA; v_gene: TRBV20-1; j_gene: TRBJ1-6; CDR3aa: CSARDWAENSPLHF
abundance: NA; v_gene: TRBV7-6; j_gene: TRBJ2-3; CDR3aa: CASSDHLSGRARFSTDTQYF